Following are 4 T cell receptor beta chains from one sample sequenced in a study of blood T cell repertoires in COVID-19 (dated by TCRdb to about 2020). The library was made by the immunoSEQ multiplex PCR assay. TCRdb provides this immuneACCESS table in a form limited to in-frame rearrangements. Some clones are lacking; in checked studies, under half of them reflect an unresolved V gene, and why the rest are absent is not known. The sample includes 200,000 to 250,000 clones, with more than 75% observed a single time. 3% to 3.5% of the sample rests with the top ten. Sequencing input: peripheral blood. The receptor set was obtained from a woman under 40 who had recovered from COVID-19.

This chain connects TRBV7-6 to TRBJ1-3, with D tentatively TRBD1 (5 bases). This CDR3 has 16 amino acids. The germline V gene encodes CDR1 SGHVS and CDR2 FNYEAQ. Trimming pared 5 bases from V and 0 bases from J, leaving 14 bases between. The CDR3 region has the DNA TGTGCCAGCAGCCTTGGTCAGGGTCTCTCTGGAAACACCATATATTTT. Its translation is CASSLGQGLSGNTIYF.

The rearrangement links TRBV6-1 to TRBJ2-5, with TRBD2 matching over 7 bases. Germline V lookup: CDR1 MNHNS, CDR2 SASEGT. The junction had 12 bases not matched to a gene; V was cut back by 3 bases and J by 5 bases. The CDR3 covers 16 residues. This CDR3 reads CASSEGEAGMVETQYF. CDR3 nucleotide sequence: TGTGCCAGCAGTGAGGGTGAAGCGGGGATGGTCGAGACCCAGTACTTC.

This clone was detected only a few times. This chain links TRBV9 with TRBJ2-7; 8 nucleotides align to TRBD2. The CDR3 has 15 residues. The V gene's germline CDR1 is SGDLS and CDR2 YYNGEE. V shed 0 bases and J 7 bases; nucleotides not matched to a gene: 9. CDR3: CASSVGTSNLGEQYF. In DNA, the CDR3 is TGTGCCAGCAGCGTAGGGACTAGCAACCTGGGGGAGCAGTACTTC.

This chain uses TRBV9 with TRBJ1-3; TRBD1 matches at 8 bases. The CDR3 has 12 residues. Germline CDR1 reads SGDLS; CDR2 reads YYNGEE. The CDR3 region has the DNA TGTGCGACCGGGACAGGAGGAAACACCATATATTTT. This gives the protein CATGTGGNTIYF.